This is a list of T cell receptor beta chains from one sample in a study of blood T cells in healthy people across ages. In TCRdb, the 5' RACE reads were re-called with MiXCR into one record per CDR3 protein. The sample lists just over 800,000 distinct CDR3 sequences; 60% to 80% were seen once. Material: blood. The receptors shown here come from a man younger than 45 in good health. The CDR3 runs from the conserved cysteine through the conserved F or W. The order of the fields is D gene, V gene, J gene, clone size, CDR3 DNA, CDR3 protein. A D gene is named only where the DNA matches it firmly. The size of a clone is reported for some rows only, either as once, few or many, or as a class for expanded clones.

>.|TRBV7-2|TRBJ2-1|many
TGTGCCAGCAGCTTAGTGTTCGGGCTGAAGAGTGAGCAGTTCTTC
CASSLVFGLKSEQFF
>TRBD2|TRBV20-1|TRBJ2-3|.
TGCAGTGCACCCGGGGGGAGCGGGGGTTCCTCTAGCACAGATACGCAGTATTTT
CSAPGGSGGSSSTDTQYF
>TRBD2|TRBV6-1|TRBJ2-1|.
TGTGCCAGCAGTGAAGTGGAGCGGGGGCATGAGCAGTTCTTC
CASSEVERGHEQFF
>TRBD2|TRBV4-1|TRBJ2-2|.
TGCGCCAGCAGCCAAGGTGTGGGGGGGAGGGCCAAGGTGGATAAAGGAACCGGGGAGCTGTTTTTT
CASSQGVGGRAKVDKGTGELFF
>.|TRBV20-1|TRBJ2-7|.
TGCAGTGCCCCGCCGGGGGTAATTAACCACGAGCAGTACTTC
CSAPPGVINHEQYF
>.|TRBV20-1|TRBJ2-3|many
TGCAGTGGTAGGGACTCAGGGCCGTATACGCAGTATTTT
CSGRDSGPYTQYF
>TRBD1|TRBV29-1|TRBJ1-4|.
TGCAGCGTTGCCGGGACAGACAATGAAAAACTGTTTTTT
CSVAGTDNEKLFF
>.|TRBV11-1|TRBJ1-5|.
TGTGCCAGCAGCTTCAAGGGCGCAGAGCCCCAGCATTTT
CASSFKGAEPQHF
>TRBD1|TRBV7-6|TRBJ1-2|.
TGTGCCAGCAGCCTGGGACAGGGAAGTACCTACACCTTC
CASSLGQGSTYTF
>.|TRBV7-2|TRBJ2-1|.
TGTGCCAGCAGCCCCACCCGGCGTCATTACAATGAGCAGTTCTTC
CASSPTRRHYNEQFF
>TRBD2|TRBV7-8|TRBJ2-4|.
TGTGCCAGCAGCTACAATCCGGGACTAGCGGGGGGACTAGCCAAAAACATTCAGTACTTC
CASSYNPGLAGGLAKNIQYF
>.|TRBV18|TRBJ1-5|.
TGTGCCAGCTCACCGCCCGTGGGTCAGCCCCAGCATTTT
CASSPPVGQPQHF
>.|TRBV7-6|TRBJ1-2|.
TGTGCCAGCAGCGTAGGAGGGGAAGGCTACACCTTC
CASSVGGEGYTF
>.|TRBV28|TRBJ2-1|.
TGTGCCAGCAGTTCCCCCCCGCACTCCTACAATGAGCAGTTCTTC
CASSSPPHSYNEQFF
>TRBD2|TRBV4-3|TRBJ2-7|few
TGCGCCAGCAGCCAAGGCCGGGGGGGCTACCTCGAGCAGTACTTC
CASSQGRGGYLEQYF
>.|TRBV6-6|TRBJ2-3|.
TGTGCCAGCAGGGGCGCGGCAGTCAGCACAGATACGCAGTATTTT
CASRGAAVSTDTQYF
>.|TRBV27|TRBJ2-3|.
TGTGCCAGCAGTTGGATACCGGGACTCATTGTTTCTAGCACAGATACGCAGTATTTT
CASSWIPGLIVSSTDTQYF
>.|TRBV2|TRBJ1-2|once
TGTGCCAGCAGTGAAGCCGCCTATGGCTACACCTTC
CASSEAAYGYTF
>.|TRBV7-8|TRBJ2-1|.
TGTGCCAGCAGCTCCAACAGGGTGAACAATGAGCAGTTCTTC
CASSSNRVNNEQFF
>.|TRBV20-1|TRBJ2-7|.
TGCAGTGCTAGGGACAGTCGATACTACGAGCAGTACTTC
CSARDSRYYEQYF
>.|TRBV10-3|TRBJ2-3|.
TGTGTCATCAGTGGACAGGGACTATCCTCAGATACGCAGTATTTT
CVISGQGLSSDTQYF
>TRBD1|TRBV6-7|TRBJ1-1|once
TGTGCCAGCAGTTACGAACTACTACCTTTGTCCCGGGACAGGGTTGAGGTGGTGAACACTGAAGCTTTCTTT
CASSYELLPLSRDRVEVVNTEAFF
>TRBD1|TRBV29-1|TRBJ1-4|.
TGCAGCGCCTCAGGACAGGGGGGGTGTTCAACTAATGAAAAACTGTTTTTT
CSASGQGGCSTNEKLFF
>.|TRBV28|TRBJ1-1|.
TGTGCCAGCACGTCGGTCGTCCGTGGTTCTGAAGCTTTCTTT
CASTSVVRGSEAFF
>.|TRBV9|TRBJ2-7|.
TGTGCCAGCAGCGGACGCAGGGGTTCCTACGAGCAGTACTTC
CASSGRRGSYEQYF
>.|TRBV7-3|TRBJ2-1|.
TGTGCCAGCAGCTTAACGGGACTGAACAATGAGCAGTTCTTC
CASSLTGLNNEQFF
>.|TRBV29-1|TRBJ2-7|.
TGCAGCGTTGAAGAGGGGTCAGACGAGCAGTACTTC
CSVEEGSDEQYF
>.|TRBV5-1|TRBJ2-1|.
TGCGCCAGCAGCTTGGATCTCGGGGTCCCTGAGCAGTTCTTC
CASSLDLGVPEQFF
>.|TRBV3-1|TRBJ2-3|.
TGTGCCAGCAGCCAAGATGCCCCGGAGGGGGCCGGGACGCAGTATTTT
CASSQDAPEGAGTQYF
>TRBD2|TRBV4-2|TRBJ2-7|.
TGTGCCAGCAGCCAAGAATCTTGGACTAGCGGGAACTACGAGCAGTACTTC
CASSQESWTSGNYEQYF
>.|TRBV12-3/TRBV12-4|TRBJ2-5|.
TGTGCCAGCAGTTCAACGGGGAACACGGAGACCCAGTACTTC
CASSSTGNTETQYF
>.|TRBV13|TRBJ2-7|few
TGTGCCAGCGTTGGGGGCTACGAGCAGTACTTC
CASVGGYEQYF
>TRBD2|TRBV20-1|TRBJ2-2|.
TGCAGTGCTATTTACCCGGGACTAATCACCGGGGAGCTGTTTTTT
CSAIYPGLITGELFF